Included here is one T cell receptor beta chain sequence, with context. Its antigen is unidentified. A junction boundary mismatches the germline segment, possibly from a read error. This specimen belongs to a study of cytomegalovirus exposure and HLA in healthy donors. General observations from the study: Excluded: some indistinguishable V segments such as TRBV6-2 and TRBV6-3.

This CDR3 has 12 residues. From germline, CDR1 is SEHNR and CDR2 FQNEAQ (reference sequence). The PCR was carried out with 60 Vbeta primers and 13 Jbeta primers. Libraries were prepared by immunoSEQ multiplex PCR; TCRdb keeps only in-frame clonotypes and omits some of them. The table lists 150,000 or so clones, about 77% of them singletons. The gene calls are TRBV7-9 and TRBJ2-1; D is unresolved. The sample comprised PBMCs. The clonotype originates from a man aged 30-40 years in good health and CMV-seronegative. CDR3 sequence (DNA): TGTTCCAGCAGCTTTACCTACAATGAGCAGTTCTTC. Translating gives CSSSFTYNEQFF.